This paragraph covers one T cell receptor beta chain sequence. Its specificity is not known. Germline V gene lookup returns CDR1 MGHRA and CDR2 YSYEKL. The CDR3 has 16 residues. The V end was cut by 1 base, the J end by 3 bases, with 16 bases between. The sample belongs to a study of cytomegalovirus exposure and HLA in healthy donors. The PCR had 60 Vbeta and 13 Jbeta primers. This table comes from immunoSEQ multiplex PCR, and its TCRdb copy is limited to in-frame clones, with some not included. Of some 120,000 clones listed, about 80% are singletons. Study-level results: The authors later found TCR association rates varying by HLA locus, with DRB1 most and HLA-C fewest. Judged likely to be a sequencing artifact was a cluster of highly shared sequence variants. A later analysis linked a missense variant in DCLRE1C to the trimming of TCR beta V and J genes.

The specimen was PBMCs. The receptor was isolated from a middle-aged woman in good health and CMV-seropositive. The chain joins TRBV4-1 to TRBJ2-7; TRBD2 might be the D (6 bases). The CDR3 reads CASSQGFPEEGYEQYF. CDR3 nucleotides: TGCGCCAGCAGCCAAGGGTTTCCGGAGGAGGGCTACGAGCAGTACTTC.